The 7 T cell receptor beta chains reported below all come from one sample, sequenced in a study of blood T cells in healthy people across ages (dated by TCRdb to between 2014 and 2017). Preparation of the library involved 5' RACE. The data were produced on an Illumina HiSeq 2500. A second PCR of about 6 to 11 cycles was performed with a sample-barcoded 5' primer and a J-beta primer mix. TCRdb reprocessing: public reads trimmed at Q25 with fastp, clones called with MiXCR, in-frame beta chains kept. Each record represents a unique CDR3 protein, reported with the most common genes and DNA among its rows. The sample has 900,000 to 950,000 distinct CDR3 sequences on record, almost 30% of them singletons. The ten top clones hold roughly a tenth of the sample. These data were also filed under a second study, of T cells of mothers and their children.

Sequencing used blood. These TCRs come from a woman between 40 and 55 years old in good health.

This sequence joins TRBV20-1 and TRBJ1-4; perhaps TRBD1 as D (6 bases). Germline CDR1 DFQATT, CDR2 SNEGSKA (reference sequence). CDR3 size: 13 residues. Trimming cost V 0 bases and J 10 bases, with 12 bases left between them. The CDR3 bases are TGCAGTGCTAGAGATCCAGGGGAGAGAAAACTGTTTTTT. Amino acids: CSARDPGERKLFF.

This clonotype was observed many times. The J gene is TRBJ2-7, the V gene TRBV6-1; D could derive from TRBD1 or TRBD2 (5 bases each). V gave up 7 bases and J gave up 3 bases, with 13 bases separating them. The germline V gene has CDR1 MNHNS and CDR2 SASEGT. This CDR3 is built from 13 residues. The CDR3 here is CASIRDGNYEQYF. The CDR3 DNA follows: TGTGCCAGCATAAGGGACGGGAACTACGAGCAGTACTTC.

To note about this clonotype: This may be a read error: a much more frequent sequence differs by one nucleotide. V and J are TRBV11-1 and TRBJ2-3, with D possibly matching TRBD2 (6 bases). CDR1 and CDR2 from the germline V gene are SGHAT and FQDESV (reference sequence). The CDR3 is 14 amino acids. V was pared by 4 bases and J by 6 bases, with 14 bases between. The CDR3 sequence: CASSWAPAGDTQYF. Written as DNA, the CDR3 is TGTGCCAGCAGCTGGGCCCCGGCGGGGGATACGCAGTATTTT.

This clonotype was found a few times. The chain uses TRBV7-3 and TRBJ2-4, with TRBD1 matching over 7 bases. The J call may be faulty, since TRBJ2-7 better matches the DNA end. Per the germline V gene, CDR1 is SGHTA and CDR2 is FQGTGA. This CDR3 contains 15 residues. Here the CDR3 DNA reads TGTGCCAGCAGCTTGACCGGGACAGACCTCTCCGAGCAGTACTTC. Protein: CASSLTGTDLSEQYF.

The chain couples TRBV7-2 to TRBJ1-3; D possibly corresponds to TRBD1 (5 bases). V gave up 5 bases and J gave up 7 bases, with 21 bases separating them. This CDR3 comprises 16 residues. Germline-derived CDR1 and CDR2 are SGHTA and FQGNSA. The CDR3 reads CASSTQTASPGNTIYF. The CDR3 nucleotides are TGTGCCAGCAGCACTCAGACAGCCTCGCCCGGCAACACCATATATTTT. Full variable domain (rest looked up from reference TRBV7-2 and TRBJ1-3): GAGVSQSPSNKVTEKGKDVELRCDPISGHTALYWYRQSLGQGLEFLIYFQGNSAPDKSGLPSDRFSAERTGGSVSTLTIQRTQQEDSAVYLCASSTQTASPGNTIYFGEGSWLTVV.

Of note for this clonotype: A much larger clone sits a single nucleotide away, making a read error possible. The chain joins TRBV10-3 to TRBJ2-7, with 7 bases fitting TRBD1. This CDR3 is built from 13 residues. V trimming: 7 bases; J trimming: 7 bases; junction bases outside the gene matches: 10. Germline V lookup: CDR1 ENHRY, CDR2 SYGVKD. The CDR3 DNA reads TGTGCCATCACCAAAGACGGGACAGATGAGCAGTACTTC. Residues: CAITKDGTDEQYF.

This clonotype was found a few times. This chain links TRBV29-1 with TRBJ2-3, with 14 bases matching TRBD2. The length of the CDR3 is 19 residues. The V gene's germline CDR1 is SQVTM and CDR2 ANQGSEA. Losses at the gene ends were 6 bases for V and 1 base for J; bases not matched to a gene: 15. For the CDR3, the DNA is TGCAGCGTCGCAGGGACTAGCGGGGGAACCGCTCTAGGCACAGATACGCAGTATTTT. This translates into CSVAGTSGGTALGTDTQYF.